A single sample is the source of the 28 T cell receptor beta chains below, sequenced in a study of T cells in women clearing cervical HPV infection (dated by TCRdb to the late 2010s). Library preparation employed the immunoSEQ multiplex PCR assay. As stored in TCRdb, this immuneACCESS dataset retains in-frame rearrangements with V and J assigned. A fraction of the clones does not appear; measured against another copy, unresolved V genes explain less than half of the discrepancy, and the remainder lacks a known reason. The table of this sample itemizes 40,000 or so clones. The ten biggest clones cover 6.4% of the sample. The sample comprised blood buffy coat. The origin of the receptors is a woman aged 18 to 69 with a cervical HPV16 infection that either progressed to CIN3+ or cleared (not recorded which).

To note about this clone: The DNA ends 3 residues before the CDR3 does, and the rest of the CDR3 is filled in from the germline J gene. The V and J genes are TRBV19 and TRBJ2-2; 10 bases agree with TRBD2. J lost 6 bases, V lost 7 bases, and 11 bases had no gene match. Germline CDR1 LNHDA, CDR2 SQIVND (reference sequence). There are 16 residues in the CDR3. CDR3 amino acids: CASTNAASGRPGELFF. Incomplete CDR3 DNA: TGTGCCAGTACCAATGCGGCTAGCGGGAGACCCGGGGAG.

About this clone itself: The sequenced fragment ends 3 residues before the CDR3 boundary, so the rest is inferred from the germline J gene. The chain joins TRBV7-2 to TRBJ2-5; D gene unclear. Germline values: CDR1 SGHTA, CDR2 FQGNSA. Trimming took off 5 bases at V and 5 bases at J, with 15 bases between the two ends. This CDR3 region has 14 residues. This CDR3 is CASSQYQVRETQYF. CDR3 DNA (partial): TGTGCCAGCAGCCAGTACCAGGTTAGGGAGACC.

Concerning this clone: The read comes to an end 3 residues before the CDR3 does, leaving the germline J gene to fill in the end. This chain joins TRBV5-1 and TRBJ2-1; 9 bases agree with TRBD2. This CDR3 region has 15 residues. V was pared by 3 bases and J by 5 bases, with 6 bases of the junction left unmatched. The germline V gene has CDR1 SGHRS and CDR2 YFSETQ. Here the CDR3 reads CASSYSGGRNNEQFF. Incomplete CDR3 DNA: TGCGCCAGCAGCTATAGCGGGGGAAGGAACAATGAG.

In regard to this clone: Read sequence stops 3 residues before the CDR3 end, and the germline J gene provides the missing end. The chain employs TRBV19 and TRBJ1-5; tentatively, D is TRBD1 (5 bases). The ends were cut back, 5 bases at V and 9 bases at J, with 14 bases in the middle. The CDR3 is 13 amino acids. Germline V gene data show CDR1 as LNHDA and CDR2 as SQIVND (reference sequence). CDR3 loop: CASSRGEWVPQHF. The CDR3 DNA, read in part, is TGTGCCAGTAGTCGGGGGGAGTGGGTGCCC.

CDR3 sequence reads: CSAETPNTGELFF. Incomplete CDR3 DNA: TGCAGTGCCGAGACACCGAACACCGGGGAG. The chain carries TRBV20-1 and TRBJ2-2; D call uncertain. Read coverage stops 3 residues before the CDR3 terminus; the germline J gene supplies the remainder. Trimming removed 6 bases at V and 0 bases at J, with 8 bases between. Germline assignment: CDR1 DFQATT and CDR2 SNEGSKA (reference sequence). The CDR3 extends over 13 amino acids.

Details on this clone: With the read ending 3 residues before the CDR3 end, the germline J gene is used to fill in that end. The J gene is TRBJ1-1, the V gene TRBV7-9, with a tentative D call TRBD1 (5 bases). Germline loops: CDR1 SEHNR, CDR2 FQNEAQ (reference sequence). The CDR3 contains 14 residues. The V gene lost 5 bases and the J gene lost 5 bases, with 15 bases spanning the gap. The CDR3 bases that were read are TGTGCCAGCAGCCTAACGGGGGGGGAAACTGAA. Translated: CASSLTGGETE. In full, the CDR3 reads CASSLTGGETEAFF. The whole variable domain, filled in from reference TRBV7-9 and TRBJ1-1, reads DTGVSQNPRHKITKRGQNVTFRCDPISEHNRLYWYRQTLGQGPEFLTYFQNEAQLEKSRLLSDRFSAERPKGSFSTLEIQRTEQGDSAMYLCASSLTGGETEAFFGQGTRLTVV.

As to this clone: With the read ending 3 residues before the CDR3 end, the germline J gene is used to fill in that end. The gene calls are TRBV5-6 and TRBJ1-2; a possible D gene is TRBD1 (5 bases). Germline loops: CDR1 SGHDT, CDR2 YYEEEE. The CDR3 has 14 amino acids. Trimming pared 6 bases from V and 7 bases from J, leaving 19 bases between. Incomplete CDR3 DNA: TGTGCCAGCACCCCGGAGGGCAGGGAAAGTGGC. It translates to CASTPEGRESG. The full CDR3 protein reads CASTPEGRESGYTF.

To note about this clone: The read halts 3 residues ahead of the CDR3 end, with the missing end drawn from the germline J gene. The chain joins TRBV30 to TRBJ2-2; D is unclear. Germline loops: CDR1 GTSNPN, CDR2 SVGIG (reference sequence). The CDR3 length is 15 residues. The CDR3 bases that were read are TGTGCCTGGAGTGCGACCCCTGGGCGTAATGAAAAG. Protein: CAWSATPGRNEK. The whole CDR3 protein is CAWSATPGRNEKLFF.

As to this clone: The observed sequence ends 3 residues before the CDR3 terminus, with the missing tail filled in from the germline J gene. This chain links TRBV20-1 with TRBJ1-5, with 7 bases that match TRBD1. The V and J ends lost 6 bases and 5 bases, in that order; junction bases with no gene match: 7. Germline CDR1 reads DFQATT; CDR2 reads SNEGSKA (reference sequence). The CDR3 is 13 amino acids. CDR3 amino acids: CSAFQGGHQPQHF. The sequenced part of the CDR3 DNA is TGCAGTGCCTTCCAGGGGGGACATCAGCCC.

Concerning this clone: With the read ending 3 residues before the CDR3 end, the germline J gene is used to fill in that end. The rearrangement joins TRBV20-1 to TRBJ2-1; the D gene is possibly TRBD2 (6 bases). CDR1 DFQATT and CDR2 SNEGSKA come from the germline V gene (reference sequence). V lost 4 bases, J lost 9 bases, and 16 bases lay in between. The CDR3 sequence is 13 residues long. The CDR3 spells CSAKGEVGGEQFF. The sequenced CDR3 bases are TGCAGTGCTAAAGGGGAAGTGGGGGGTGAG.

About this clone itself: The CDR3 extends 3 residues past the end of the read, so its final part is completed from the germline J gene. This chain connects TRBV7-9 to TRBJ2-5; the D gene is possibly TRBD1 (6 bases). Germline V gene data show CDR1 as SEHNR and CDR2 as FQNEAQ (reference sequence). The CDR3 extends over 14 amino acids. Trimming stripped 4 bases from V and 5 bases from J, with 14 bases between. The CDR3 spells CASSSQDRRETQYF. The DNA read from the CDR3 is TGTGCCAGCAGCTCCCAAGACAGGAGGGAGACC. Looking up the rest from reference TRBV7-9 and TRBJ2-5 gives the full variable domain: DTGVSQNPRHKITKRGQNVTFRCDPISEHNRLYWYRQTLGQGPEFLTYFQNEAQLEKSRLLSDRFSAERPKGSFSTLEIQRTEQGDSAMYLCASSSQDRRETQYFGPGTRLLVL.

Comment on this clone: The read gets to within 3 residues of the CDR3 end, and the germline J gene fills in the rest. V usage is TRBV20-1 and J usage is TRBJ2-7; D might be TRBD1 (5 bases). Germline values: CDR1 DFQATT, CDR2 SNEGSKA (reference sequence). This CDR3 is 12 amino acids long. Trimming removed 2 bases at V and 6 bases at J, with 11 bases between. The CDR3 bases that were read are TGCAGTGCTAGACAGGGAATAGGCGAG. It is translated as CSARQGIGE. The CDR3 reads in full as CSARQGIGEQYF.

Concerning this clone itself: Coverage ceases 3 residues before the CDR3 finishes, and the germline J gene fills in the end. The chain recombines TRBV2 with TRBJ2-1; 8 nucleotides agree with TRBD1. The junction had 3 bases not matched to a gene; V was cut back by 2 bases and J by 6 bases. Per the germline V gene, CDR1 is SNHLY and CDR2 is FYNNEI. This CDR3 has 14 residues. The CDR3 spells CASSEPRGLNEQFF. Partial CDR3 DNA: TGTGCCAGCAGTGAACCCAGGGGGCTCAATGAG.

To note about this clone: Read sequence stops 3 residues before the CDR3 end, and the germline J gene provides the missing end. V is TRBV12-3 or TRBV12-4 and J is TRBJ2-7; 8 bases are shared with TRBD1. This CDR3 comprises 14 residues. V trimming: 5 bases; J trimming: 2 bases; junction bases outside the gene matches: 5. Here the CDR3 reads CASSIGQGTYEQYF. CDR3 DNA (partial): TGTGCCAGCAGTATCGGACAGGGTACCTACGAG.

As for this clone: Sequencing ends 3 residues short of the CDR3 end; the germline J gene provides the rest. This chain uses TRBV7-6 with TRBJ1-1, with D possibly matching TRBD1 (5 bases). CDR1 is SGHVS, CDR2 FNYEAQ, per germline. V shed 0 bases and J shed 7 bases, with 9 bases lying between them. CDR3 length equals 13 residues. The sequenced CDR3 bases are TGTGCCAGCAGCTTAGCAGGGGCCGGTGAA. It specifies CASSLAGAGE. From start to end, the CDR3 is CASSLAGAGEAFF.

Points on this clone: The read ends 3 residues early relative to the CDR3; the germline J gene fills the gap. The chain has TRBV6-2 or TRBV6-3 and TRBJ1-2, with D perhaps matching TRBD1 (5 bases). The CDR3 is made up of 12 amino acids. The germline V gene has CDR1 MNHEY and CDR2 SVGEGT. CDR3 region: CASRPGNDDYTF. The sequenced CDR3 bases are TGTGCCAGCAGGCCAGGGAACGACGAC.

Remarks on this clone: The read terminates 3 residues before the CDR3 end, so the remaining end is supplied by the germline J gene. The V and J genes are TRBV5-4 and TRBJ2-1, with D perhaps TRBD2 (5 bases). Germline V gene sequence: CDR1 SGHNT, CDR2 YYREEE (reference sequence). The V end was cut by 2 bases, the J end by 9 bases, with 6 bases between. This CDR3 region has 11 residues. The sequenced part of the CDR3 DNA is TGTGCCAGCAGCTTTCGGGGTGAG. It is translated as CASSFRGE. The full CDR3 protein reads CASSFRGEQFF.

Points on this clone: Read data end 3 residues before the CDR3 end; the end is taken from the germline J gene. The rearrangement uses TRBV7-9 and TRBJ2-7, with D uncertain. This CDR3 spans 13 amino acids. V was cut by 4 bases and J by 3 bases, with 10 bases left in between. The V gene's germline CDR1 is SEHNR and CDR2 FQNEAQ (reference sequence). CDR3 DNA (partial): TGTGCCAGCAGCTACGGCGGCGGCTACGAG. Its translation: CASSYGGGYE. The full CDR3 sequence reads CASSYGGGYEQYF.

Regarding this clone: The DNA ends 3 residues before the CDR3 does, and the rest of the CDR3 is filled in from the germline J gene. The genes are TRBV7-2 and TRBJ2-7, with a weak D call TRBD1 (5 bases). Deletions cut 5 bases from V and 1 base from J, with 15 bases between. This CDR3 spans 15 amino acids. Germline V gene data show CDR1 as SGHTA and CDR2 as FQGNSA. The CDR3: CASSTPDSTSYEQYF. The covered CDR3 bases are TGTGCCAGCAGCACCCCAGACAGTACGTCCTACGAG. The variable domain in full, with the rest retrieved from reference TRBV7-2 and TRBJ2-7, is GAGVSQSPSNKVTEKGKDVELRCDPISGHTALYWYRQSLGQGLEFLIYFQGNSAPDKSGLPSDRFSAERTGGSVSTLTIQRTQQEDSAVYLCASSTPDSTSYEQYFGPGTRLTVT.

About this clone itself: The CDR3 end falls 3 residues outside the read, so it is completed with the germline J gene. This chain links TRBV7-3 with TRBJ2-1; 7 bases fit TRBD2. The CDR3 has 15 residues. Germline V CDR1 and CDR2: SGHTA, FQGTGA. The J segment lost 0 bases and the V segment lost 7 bases, leaving 6 bases of the junction unmatched. The chain's CDR3 is CASKPSSGSYNEQFF. The CDR3 DNA, read in part, is TGTGCCAGCAAACCCTCTAGCGGCTCCTACAATGAG.

For this clone: The read terminates 3 residues ahead of where the CDR3 ends, so the germline J gene completes it. The chain combines TRBV6-2 or TRBV6-3 with TRBJ2-4; TRBD1 might be the D (5 bases). V lost 7 bases and J lost 5, with 15 bases in between. CDR1 MNHEY and CDR2 SVGEGT come from the germline V gene. The CDR3 has 14 amino acids. The DNA read from the CDR3 is TGTGCCAGCATTAACAGGCTATACGAAAACATT. Amino acid sequence: CASINRLYENI. The full CDR3 reads CASINRLYENIQYF.

On this clone: Read data end 3 residues before the CDR3 end; the end is taken from the germline J gene. This chain joins TRBV7-2 and TRBJ2-3; the match to TRBD2 covers 10 bases. With 0 bases clipped from V and 6 bases from J, the junction kept 6 bases outside the gene matches. This CDR3 spans 16 amino acids. Germline V gene lookup returns CDR1 SGHTA and CDR2 FQGNSA. CDR3 sequence reads: CASSLAASGSRDTQYF. The covered CDR3 bases are TGTGCCAGCAGCTTAGCGGCTAGCGGGAGTCGGGATACG.

Comments on this clone: Sequencing ends 3 residues short of the CDR3 end; the germline J gene provides the rest. The chain joins TRBV6-2 or TRBV6-3 to TRBJ1-5; D is unresolved. The CDR3 contains 16 residues. Germline lookup yields CDR1 MNHEY and CDR2 SVGEGT. V was cut by 5 bases and J by 0 bases, with 14 bases left in between. The sequenced CDR3 bases are TGTGCCAGCAGTCACGGGCCCGGGGATAGCAATCAGCCC. Translating gives CASSHGPGDSNQP. The entire CDR3 protein is CASSHGPGDSNQPQHF.

About this clone itself: The read halts 3 residues ahead of the CDR3 end, with the missing end drawn from the germline J gene. The chain couples TRBV12-3 or TRBV12-4 to TRBJ1-4, with 7 bases fitting TRBD1. V lost 4 bases to trimming and J lost 3 bases; unmatched junction nucleotides: 5. This CDR3 is built from 15 residues. The part of the CDR3 DNA that was read is TGTGCCAGCAGTTGGACAGGTGTGGCTAATGAAAAA. It codes for CASSWTGVANEK. The whole CDR3 sequence reads CASSWTGVANEKLFF.

A note on this clone: The CDR3 extends 3 residues past the end of the read, so its final part is completed from the germline J gene. This rearrangement joins TRBV7-2 to TRBJ2-7; weak D call: TRBD1 (6 bases). CDR3 length equals 14 residues. The ends were cut back, 10 bases at V and 0 bases at J, with 16 bases in the middle. Germline-derived CDR1 and CDR2 are SGHTA and FQGNSA. The DNA read from the CDR3 is TGTGCCACCGCGCGGACAGCAAGCTCCTACGAG. Protein sequence: CATARTASSYE. The entire CDR3 reads CATARTASSYEQYF.

Concerning this clone itself: The read gets to within 3 residues of the CDR3 end, and the germline J gene fills in the rest. J is TRBJ1-4 and V is TRBV2; the match to TRBD1 covers 8 bases. Germline loops: CDR1 SNHLY, CDR2 FYNNEI. The CDR3 has 13 residues. The sequenced CDR3 bases are TGTGCCAGCGGTGGACAGGGCAATTCACCA. It is translated as CASGGQGNSP. From start to end, the CDR3 is CASGGQGNSPLFF.

In regard to this clone: The read comes to an end 3 residues before the CDR3 does, leaving the germline J gene to fill in the end. This chain joins TRBV28 and TRBJ2-2; 9 nucleotides line up with TRBD1. Germline assignment: CDR1 MDHEN and CDR2 SYDVKM. The J segment lost 5 bases and the V segment lost 4 bases, leaving 8 bases of the junction unmatched. This CDR3 is 16 amino acids long. The CDR3 reads CASSSGGQGLTGELFF. The CDR3 DNA, read in part, is TGTGCCAGCAGTTCTGGGGGACAGGGTTTAACCGGGGAG.

With regard to this clone: The read ends 3 residues before the CDR3 terminus; that terminus is restored from the germline J gene. The chain is built from TRBV13 and TRBJ2-3; 7 nucleotides agree with TRBD1. The CDR3 is 16 amino acids. Germline V gene lookup returns CDR1 PRHDT and CDR2 FYEKMQ (reference sequence). Partial CDR3 DNA: TGTGCCAGCAGCTTAGGGGGACAGACTACGCAAGAGACG. It codes for CASSLGGQTTQET. The CDR3 reads in full as CASSLGGQTTQETQYF.